This TCR beta chain comes out of a study of cytomegalovirus exposure and HLA in healthy donors. Study-level findings and limits: In a later analysis, TCR association rates varied by HLA locus: DRB1 most, HLA-C fewest. Researchers catalogued about 150 TCR beta chains as cytomegalovirus-associated.

The CDR3 has 13 residues. The V end was cut by 3 bases, the J end by 4 bases, with 9 bases between. The germline gives CDR1 SSHAT, CDR2 FNYEAQ (reference sequence). The primer mix had 60 Vbeta and 13 Jbeta primers. Profiled with immunoSEQ multiplex PCR; TCRdb holds only in-frame clones, not every one. This sample has some 170,000 clones, with around 77% found just once. For this clone: Its antigen is unknown.

Source material: PBMCs. V and J are TRBV7-7 and TRBJ2-5; a possible D gene is TRBD1 (6 bases). The sequence came from a man aged 60-69 years in good health and CMV-seronegative. The DNA of the CDR3 is TGTGCCAGCAGCTTGGGACATCGAGAGACCCAGTACTTC. Translating gives CASSLGHRETQYF. The full variable domain, in which reference TRBV7-7 and TRBJ2-5 provide the parts outside the CDR3, is GAGVSQSPRYKVTKRGQDVTLRCDPISSHATLYWYQQALGQGPEFLTYFNYEAQPDKSGLPSDRFSAERPEGSISTLTIQRTEQRDSAMYRCASSLGHRETQYFGPGTRLLVL.